This entry describes one T cell receptor beta chain. This specimen comes from a study of shared clonotypes between healthy human individuals. Repertoires were generated with immunoSEQ multiplex PCR, while TCRdb's copy carries only in-frame clones and drops some. The table has under 600,000 clones, around 95% seen once; the top ten hold about 0.068%. The CDR3 runs to 12 residues. The V end was cut by 7 bases, the J end by 2 bases, with 7 bases between. The germline gives CDR1 MDHEN, CDR2 SYDVKM. The genes are TRBV28 and TRBJ2-3; D remains unclear. What was sequenced was naive CD4+ T cells sorted from blood. The subset is: CD45RA+ positively selected. The sequence was obtained from a woman aged 25 to 45 in good health. DNA of the CDR3: TGTGCCAGCAATTGGGCCACAGATACGCAGTATTTT. Protein sequence: CASNWATDTQYF.